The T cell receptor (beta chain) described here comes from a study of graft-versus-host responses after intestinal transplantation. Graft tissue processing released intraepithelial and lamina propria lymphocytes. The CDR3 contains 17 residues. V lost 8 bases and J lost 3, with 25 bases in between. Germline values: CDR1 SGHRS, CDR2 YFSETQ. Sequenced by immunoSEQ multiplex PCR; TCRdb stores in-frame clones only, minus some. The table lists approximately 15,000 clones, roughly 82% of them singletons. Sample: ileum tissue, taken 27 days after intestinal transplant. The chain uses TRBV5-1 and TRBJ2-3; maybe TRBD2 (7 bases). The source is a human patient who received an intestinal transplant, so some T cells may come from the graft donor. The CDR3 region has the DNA TGCGCCAGAAGAAAGGGGGTAGAGCGGGGTAGGACAGATACGCAGTATTTT. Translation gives CARRKGVERGRTDTQYF.